What follows describes a single T cell receptor beta chain. Germline values: CDR1 SGHVS, CDR2 FQNEAQ. V dropped 8 bases and J dropped 3 bases, with 18 bases sitting between them. The CDR3 totals 15 residues. The entry originates in a study of technical replicates of blood from a handful of donors. The data were produced by immunoSEQ multiplex PCR, yet TCRdb's version contains in-frame clones alone and is incomplete. The sample yields approximately 80,000 clones, around nine tenths seen once. The sample comprised T cells isolated from PBMCs. The receptor was isolated from a human donor in good health. This chain joins TRBV7-8 and TRBJ2-3; TRBD2 is a possible D gene (5 bases). The CDR3 reads CASRRGRVATDTQYF. The CDR3 DNA reads as TGTGCCAGCCGACGGGGAAGAGTTGCTACAGATACGCAGTATTTT.